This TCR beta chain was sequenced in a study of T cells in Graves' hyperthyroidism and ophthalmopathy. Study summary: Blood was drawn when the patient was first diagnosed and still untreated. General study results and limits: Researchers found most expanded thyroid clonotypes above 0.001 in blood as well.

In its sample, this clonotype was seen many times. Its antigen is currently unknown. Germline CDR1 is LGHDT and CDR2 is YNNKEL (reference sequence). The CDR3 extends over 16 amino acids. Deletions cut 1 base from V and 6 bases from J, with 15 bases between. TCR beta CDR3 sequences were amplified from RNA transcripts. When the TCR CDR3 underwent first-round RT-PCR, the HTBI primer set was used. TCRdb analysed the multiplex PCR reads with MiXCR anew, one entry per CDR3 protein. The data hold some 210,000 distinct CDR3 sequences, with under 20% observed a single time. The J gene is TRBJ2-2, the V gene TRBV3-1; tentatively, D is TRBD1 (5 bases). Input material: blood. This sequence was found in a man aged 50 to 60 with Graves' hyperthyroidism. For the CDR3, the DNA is TGTGCCAGCAGCCAAGTTCGATCCCAAGGGGCCGGGGAGCTGTTTTTT. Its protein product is CASSQVRSQGAGELFF.